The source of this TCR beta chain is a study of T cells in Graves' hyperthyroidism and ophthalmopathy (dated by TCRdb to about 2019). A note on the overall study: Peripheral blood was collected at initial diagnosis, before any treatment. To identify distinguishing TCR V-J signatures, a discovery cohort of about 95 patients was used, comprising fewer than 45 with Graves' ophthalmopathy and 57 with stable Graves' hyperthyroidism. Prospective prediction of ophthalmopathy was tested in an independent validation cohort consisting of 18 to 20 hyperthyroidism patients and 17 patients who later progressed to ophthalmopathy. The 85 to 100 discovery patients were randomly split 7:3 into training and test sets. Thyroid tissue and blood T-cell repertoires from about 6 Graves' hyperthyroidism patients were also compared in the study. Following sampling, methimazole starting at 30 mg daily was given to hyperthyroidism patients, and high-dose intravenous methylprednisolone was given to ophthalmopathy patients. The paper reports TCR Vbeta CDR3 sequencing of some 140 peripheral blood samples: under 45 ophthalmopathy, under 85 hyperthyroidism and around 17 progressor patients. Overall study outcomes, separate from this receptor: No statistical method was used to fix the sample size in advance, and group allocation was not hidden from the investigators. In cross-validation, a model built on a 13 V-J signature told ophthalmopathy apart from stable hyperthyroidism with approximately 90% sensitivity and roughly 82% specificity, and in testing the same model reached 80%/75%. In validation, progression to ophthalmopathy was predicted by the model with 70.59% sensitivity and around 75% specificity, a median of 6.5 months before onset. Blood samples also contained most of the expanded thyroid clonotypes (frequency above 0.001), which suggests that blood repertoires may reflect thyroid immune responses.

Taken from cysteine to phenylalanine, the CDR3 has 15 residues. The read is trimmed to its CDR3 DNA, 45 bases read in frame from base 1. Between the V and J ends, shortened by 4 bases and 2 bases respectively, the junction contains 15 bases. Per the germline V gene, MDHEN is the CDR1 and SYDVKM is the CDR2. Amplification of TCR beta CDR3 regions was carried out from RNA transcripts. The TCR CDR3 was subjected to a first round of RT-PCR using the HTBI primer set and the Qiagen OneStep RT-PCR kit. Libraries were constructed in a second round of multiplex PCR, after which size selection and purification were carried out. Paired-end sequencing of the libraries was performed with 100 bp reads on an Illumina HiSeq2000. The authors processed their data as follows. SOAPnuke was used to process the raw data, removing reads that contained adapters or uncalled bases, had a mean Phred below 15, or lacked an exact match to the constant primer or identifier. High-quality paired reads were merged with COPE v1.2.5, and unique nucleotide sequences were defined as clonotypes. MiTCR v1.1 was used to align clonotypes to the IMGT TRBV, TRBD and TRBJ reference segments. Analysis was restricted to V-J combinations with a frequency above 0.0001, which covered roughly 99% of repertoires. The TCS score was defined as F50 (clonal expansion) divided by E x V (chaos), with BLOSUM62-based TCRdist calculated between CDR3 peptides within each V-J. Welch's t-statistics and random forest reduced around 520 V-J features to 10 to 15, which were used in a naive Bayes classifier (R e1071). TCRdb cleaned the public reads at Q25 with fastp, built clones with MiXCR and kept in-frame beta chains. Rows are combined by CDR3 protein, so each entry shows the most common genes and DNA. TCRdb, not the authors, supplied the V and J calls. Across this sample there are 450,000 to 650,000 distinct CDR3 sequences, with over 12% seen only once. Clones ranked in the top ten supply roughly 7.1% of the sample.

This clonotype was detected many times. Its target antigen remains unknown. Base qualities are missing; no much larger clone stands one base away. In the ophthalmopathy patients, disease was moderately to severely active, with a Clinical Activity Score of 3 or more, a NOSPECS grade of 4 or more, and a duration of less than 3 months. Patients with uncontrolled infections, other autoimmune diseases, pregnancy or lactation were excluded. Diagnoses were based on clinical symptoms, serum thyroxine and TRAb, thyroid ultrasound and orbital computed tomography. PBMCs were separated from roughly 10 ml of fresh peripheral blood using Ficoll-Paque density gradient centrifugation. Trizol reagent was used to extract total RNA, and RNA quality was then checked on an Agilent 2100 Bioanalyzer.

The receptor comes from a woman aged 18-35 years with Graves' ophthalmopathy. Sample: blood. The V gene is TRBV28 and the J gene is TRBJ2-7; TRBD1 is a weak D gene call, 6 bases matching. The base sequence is TGTGCCAGCAGTTCGAATGAGGGACATCCCTACGAGCAGTACTTC. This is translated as CASSSNEGHPYEQYF.